This T cell receptor (beta chain) was recorded in a study of blood T cells in healthy people across ages. A J-beta primer mix and a sample-barcoded 5' primer were used in a second PCR of roughly 6 to 12 cycles. TCRdb called the 5' RACE reads again in MiXCR, with one record for every CDR3 protein. The sample lists about 930,000 distinct CDR3 sequences, about 29% occurring once. A minimum of 6 million PBMCs was isolated per sample. Between the trimmed V and J ends, which lost 6 bases and 10 bases, there was a span of 27 bases. CDR3 size: 16 residues. Looked up from germline, CDR1 is ENHRY and CDR2 is SYGVKD. These data were also filed under a second study, of T cells of mothers and their children. That work adds: Over 9.5 million TCR beta CDR3 reads were obtained from each mother, and about 3 million from each child.

Source material: blood. V is TRBV10-3 and J is TRBJ1-2, with D maybe TRBD1 (5 bases). This clonotype originated in a middle-aged woman in good health. The CDR3 protein is CAIRSPRDEHTEDYTF. The CDR3, as DNA: TGTGCCATCAGAAGCCCCCGGGACGAACACACGGAAGACTACACCTTC.